The clone carrying this T cell receptor beta chain was seen more than once but under ten times. The antigen is unknown. Transcripts of RNA were the source for amplifying TCR beta CDR3 regions. RT-PCR in the first round used HTBI primers; a second-round multiplex PCR followed. MiXCR, run by TCRdb on the multiplex PCR reads, gives a single entry per CDR3 protein. There are about 400,000 distinct CDR3 sequences in the sample; roughly 14% occur only once, and roughly 7% lies in the top ten. The sample comes from a study of Graves' ophthalmopathy and Graves' hyperthyroidism. General study results and limits: Forecasting of ophthalmopathy progression by the model achieved around 71% sensitivity and less than 80% specificity.

The CDR3 is 14 amino acids. CDR1 is MNHEY, CDR2 SMNVEV, per germline (reference sequence). V dropped 5 bases and J dropped 2 bases, with 10 bases sitting between them. Researchers classed hyperthyroidism as stable given no ophthalmopathy within 18 months of follow-up. Patients newly diagnosed with hyperthyroidism, under 2 months' duration, were aged 18 to 65, the study reports. The PBMCs used were ones drawn from approximately 10 ml of fresh peripheral blood. The sequencing sample was made of peripheral blood. This TCR was sampled from a young woman with stable Graves' hyperthyroidism. The chain carries TRBV27 and TRBJ2-4; D gene uncertain. CDR3 residues: CASSPGSSKNIQYF. In DNA, the CDR3 is TGTGCCAGCAGTCCAGGATCGTCCAAAAACATTCAGTACTTC.